The source of this TCR beta chain is a study of cytomegalovirus exposure and HLA in healthy donors. Points on this clone: The antigen remains unidentified.

Whole-study results and caveats: Investigators reported about 160 TCR beta chains as tied to cytomegalovirus. CMV antigen specificity was confirmed in vitro for a few CMV-associated chains. A subsequent analysis found that TCR clusters from the first cohort also tended to co-occur in the roughly 120 validation repertoires, with approximately 94% of cluster scores above 0.

Sequencing was performed with immunoSEQ multiplex PCR; in TCRdb, only in-frame clones are kept and a portion is missing. Counted here are under 140,000 clones, approximately 90% occurring once; the ten biggest clones make up 1.4%. Donors were drawn from the roughly 110-subject validation cohort, separate from the roughly 700-subject first cohort. The germline V gene has CDR1 MNHNY and CDR2 SVGAGI (reference sequence). The CDR3 consists of 14 residues. V was pared by 6 bases and J by 0 bases, with 8 bases between. The clonotype originates from a woman in her twenties or thirties in good health and CMV-seropositive. Sequencing was performed on PBMCs. This chain joins TRBV6-6 and TRBJ1-4; unclear D gene. In DNA, the CDR3 is TGTGCCAGCAGCCCCCCTGCAACTAATGAAAAACTGTTTTTT. It yields the protein CASSPPATNEKLFF.